The sequence of this TCR beta chain was determined in a study of T cells in Graves' hyperthyroidism and ophthalmopathy. This CDR3 is built from 18 residues. CDR1 and CDR2 (germline): SQVTM, ANQGSEA. V was pared by 2 bases and J by 3 bases, with 24 bases between. RNA transcripts gave rise to amplified TCR beta CDR3 regions. HTBI primers were used for first-round RT-PCR of the TCR CDR3. TCRdb reprocessed the multiplex PCR reads via MiXCR and lists one record per CDR3 protein. Here the sample spans more than 300,000 distinct CDR3 sequences, about 14% being singletons. This clonotype was seen only a few times. Diagnostic decisions used clinical symptoms, serum thyroxine and TRAb, thyroid ultrasound and orbital computed tomography. PBMCs were sourced from roughly 9.1 ml fresh peripheral blood.

The sample was blood. This sequence originates from a woman aged 25-40 years with Graves' ophthalmopathy. The rearrangement joins TRBV29-1 to TRBJ2-3, with unresolved D. The CDR3 sequence is CSVERPITGGGGTDTQYF. CDR3 coding DNA: TGCAGCGTTGAACGCCCAATTACCGGCGGCGGTGGGACAGATACGCAGTATTTT.